This T cell receptor (beta chain) was retrieved from a study of OX40 agonist ivuxolimab in advanced cancers. As for the study more broadly: Ivuxolimab, which targeted the costimulatory receptor OX40 (CD134), was an agonistic, fully human IgG2 monoclonal antibody. Intravenous ivuxolimab was administered to patients every 2 weeks at six dose levels: 0.01, 0.1, 0.3, 1.5, 3 and 10 mg/kg. Of the approximately 50 dose-escalation patients, hepatocellular carcinoma was present in 19, melanoma in roughly 15, renal cell carcinoma in 9 and head and neck cancer in 9. The dose-escalation cohort was 82.7% male with a mean age of about 65 years, ranging from roughly 20 to 80. Prior anti-PD-1, anti-PD-L1 or anti-CTLA-4 therapy was permitted, and about two fifths of dose-escalation patients had received checkpoint inhibitors. Partial responses were achieved by three dose-escalation patients, of whom one had hepatocellular carcinoma and two had cutaneous melanoma. Peripheral TCRbeta sequencing was intended to test whether TCR sequence diversity was altered and clonal T-cell expansion was caused by ivuxolimab. The monotherapy dose-escalation portion (N = 52 patients) of the phase I ivuxolimab trial is reported in the paper. The study at large found these results: Low levels of normalized T-cell clonal expansion were also seen in some patients who did not respond. After ivuxolimab, more expanded clones were found on average in CD8+ T cells than in CD4+ T cells. At doses of 0.1 to 3.0 mg/kg, clonal expansion of both CD4+ and CD8+ blood T cells was observed from baseline to week 6. In partial responders in the 0.1-3.0 mg/kg groups, normalized peripheral clonal expansion was found to be among the lowest, especially among CD8+ T cells. The antigen specificity of the peripheral T cells that underwent clonal expansion was not determined.

Comment on this clone: It lacks a known antigen. It has no much larger one-base neighbor in the sample; base qualities were not kept.

Genomic DNA was extracted from sorted cells for sequencing of the TCRbeta CDR3 region. TCRbeta CDR3 regions were sequenced using the immunoSEQ Assay. Entries here come from immuneACCESS through TCRdb and include only in-frame sequences with V and J called. Some clones fail to appear in such tables; in the studies checked, an unresolved V gene covers under half of the shortfall, and the cause of the remainder is unknown. This sample gives around 35,000 clones in total; around 80% of them show up just once. Over 20% of the sample lies in the top ten. The trial excluded patients who had a history of autoimmune disease or were on systemic immunosuppression. Peripheral blood for TCR sequencing was drawn from every dose cohort at baseline, at cycle 4 day 1 and at cycle 7 day 1. Samples came from an open-label, multicenter, first-in-human phase I dose-escalation trial of ivuxolimab. Adults with locally advanced or metastatic melanoma, renal cell, hepatocellular, or head and neck squamous cell carcinoma were enrolled in the trial. CD4+ and CD8+ T cells were sorted separately from peripheral blood before TCR sequencing.

Via the germline V gene, CDR1 is SGHRS and CDR2 YFSETQ. Trimming removed 0 bases from V and 4 bases from J, leaving 7 bases between the germline ends. The CDR3, from cysteine to phenylalanine, totals 14 residues. The read is trimmed to its CDR3 DNA, 42 bases read in frame from base 1. This specimen consisted of CD4+ or CD8+ T cells sorted from blood, obtained in a trial of the OX40 agonist ivuxolimab. The chain is made from TRBV5-1 and TRBJ2-2; too little of a D gene remains to name it. This receptor was identified in an adult with an advanced solid tumor such as melanoma, head and neck, liver or kidney cancer. The DNA is TGCGCCAGCAGCTTGGGTCGTGGCACCGGGGAGCTGTTTTTT. This translates into CASSLGRGTGELFF.